The T cell receptor beta chain under discussion was sequenced for a study of blood T cell repertoires in COVID-19. Trimming cost V 0 bases and J 0 bases, with 11 bases left between them. Germline V lookup: CDR1 MNHEY, CDR2 SVGAGI. This CDR3 is built from 16 residues. Libraries were prepared by immunoSEQ multiplex PCR; TCRdb keeps only in-frame clonotypes and omits some of them. The table shows about 480,000 clones, with nearly 90% occurring only once. The V call is TRBV6-5, the J call TRBJ2-5; no firm D call. Material for sequencing was peripheral blood. The receptor was isolated from a man younger than 35 with COVID-19, enrolled during active disease. In DNA, the CDR3 is TGTGCCAGCAGTTACTCGAAAGCTGACAACCAAGAGACCCAGTACTTC. It translates to CASSYSKADNQETQYF.